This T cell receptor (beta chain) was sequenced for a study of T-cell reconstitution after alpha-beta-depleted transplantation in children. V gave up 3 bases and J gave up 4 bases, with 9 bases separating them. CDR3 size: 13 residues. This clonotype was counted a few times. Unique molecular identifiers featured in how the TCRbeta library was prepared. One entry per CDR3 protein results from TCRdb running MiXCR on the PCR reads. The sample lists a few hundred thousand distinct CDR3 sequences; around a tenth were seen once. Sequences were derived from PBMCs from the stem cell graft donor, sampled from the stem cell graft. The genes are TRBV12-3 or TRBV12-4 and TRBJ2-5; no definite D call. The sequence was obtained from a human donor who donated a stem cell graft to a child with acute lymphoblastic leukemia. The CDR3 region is CASSFRRIETQYF. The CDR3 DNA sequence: TGTGCCAGCAGTTTTCGGCGGATAGAGACCCAGTACTTC.